Sequencing of this T cell receptor beta chain was carried out in a study of blood T cell repertoires in COVID-19. As processed by the authors: Amplification with reference gene primers provided the estimates of nucleated cell counts. Some clones are missing from TCRdb's copy, which holds only in-frame ones; the method was immunoSEQ multiplex PCR. Clone size and the V and J calls come from that table; the DNA yielded D and trimming. The sample contains 250,000 to 350,000 clones, approximately 85% of which appear only once. Those enrolled, adults aged about 18 to 89 years, came from under 25 US areas. Participants were placed into cohorts based on the clinical history they reported. Two negative PCRs, clearance, or symptom resolution characterized the recovered Cohort 3 donors. CDR3 length: 11 residues. The germline gives CDR1 SGHNT, CDR2 YYREEE (reference sequence). The V end lost 5 bases, the J end lost 8 bases, and 8 bases lay between the germline ends.

The chain employs TRBV5-4 and TRBJ2-1; possibly TRBD2 for D (5 bases). The sample consisted of PBMCs or T cells enriched from blood (not recorded which). The TCR comes from a woman younger than 45 who had recovered from COVID-19. Here the CDR3 DNA reads TGTGCCAGCAGACTCGGGGATGAGCAGTTCTTC. Translation gives CASRLGDEQFF.